This T cell receptor beta chain came from a study of T-cell memory formation after mild COVID-19. Regarding the study as a whole: A second wave of clones peaked on day 37, and their SARS-CoV-2 specificity went unconfirmed.

TCRdb re-called the 5' RACE reads with MiXCR, one entry per CDR3 protein. The sample carries a few hundred thousand distinct CDR3 sequences, nearly 25% recorded once. This clonotype was counted only a few times. Its matching antigen is unknown. This clonotype was sampled from an adult woman who had mild COVID-19 (a few samples of this study predate the infection). Cell type and time point are not known. Material: PBMCs or a T cell subset sorted from them (not recorded which).

The CDR3 nucleotides read TGTGCCAGCAGCTCCTCAAAAGGGGCCTCCTACGAGCAGTACTTC. It translates to CASSSSKGASYEQYF. This chain connects TRBV11-3 to TRBJ2-7; a possible D gene is TRBD1 (5 bases). There are 15 residues in the CDR3. The germline V gene has CDR1 SGHNT and CDR2 YENEEA. Trimming took off 4 bases at V and 0 bases at J, with 13 bases between the two ends. Full variable domain (outside the CDR3, taken from reference TRBV11-3 and TRBJ2-7): EAGVVQSPRYKIIEKKQPVAFWCNPISGHNTLYWYLQNLGQGPELLIRYENEEAVDDSQLPKDRFSAERLKGVDSTLKIQPAELGDSAVYLCASSSSKGASYEQYFGPGTRLTVT.